This T cell receptor beta chain was sequenced during a study of blood T cell repertoires in COVID-19. The repertoire was sequenced with immunoSEQ multiplex PCR; TCRdb's copy has only in-frame clones and lacks some. Of roughly 250,000 clones listed, roughly 87% are singletons. The germline gives CDR1 SGHNT, CDR2 YYREEE (reference sequence). This CDR3 has 13 amino acids. With 1 base removed from V and 7 bases from J, the gap between germline ends came to 11 bases. The V and J genes are TRBV5-4 and TRBJ1-1; perhaps TRBD1 as D (6 bases). The TCR comes from a woman in her twenties or thirties with acute COVID-19. The sequencing sample was made of PBMCs or T cells enriched from blood (not recorded which). CDR3 protein: CASSLKNRVEAFF. The CDR3 DNA is TGTGCCAGCAGCTTGAAAAACAGGGTTGAAGCTTTCTTT.